Following are 29 T cell receptor beta chains from one sample sequenced in a study of T cell changes during pregnancy in multiple sclerosis. Data came from immunoSEQ multiplex PCR; TCRdb stores just in-frame clones and leaves some out. The sample carries about 84,000 clones, around 94% recorded once. The sequencing here drew on peripheral blood, taken in the second trimester of pregnancy. These receptors all come from a female donor in good health, enrolled as a control in a pregnancy study.

The chain uses TRBV7-9 and TRBJ2-7, with D unclear. Looked up from germline, CDR1 is SEHNR and CDR2 is FQNEAQ (reference sequence). The CDR3 covers 12 residues. V shed 2 bases and J shed 4 bases, with 6 bases lying between them. The CDR3 loop reads CASSLIDYEQYF. CDR3 DNA: TGTGCCAGCAGCTTAATAGATTACGAGCAGTACTTC.

J is TRBJ2-5 and V is TRBV27, with unresolved D. CDR3 length equals 13 residues. The germline V and J ends were trimmed by 3 bases and 2 bases, with 7 bases remaining between them. Germline CDR1 MNHEY, CDR2 SMNVEV (reference sequence). CDR3 DNA sequence: TGTGCCAGCAGTTTTCGCAGTCAAGAGACCCAGTACTTC. Its protein product is CASSFRSQETQYF.

This chain links TRBV30 with TRBJ1-5, with D possibly matching TRBD1 (6 bases). V was cut by 2 bases and J by 3 bases, with 8 bases left in between. The germline V gene encodes CDR1 GTSNPN and CDR2 SVGIG (reference sequence). The CDR3 runs 13 residues. Written as DNA, the CDR3 is TGTGCCTGGAGTAGGGGGTACAATCAGCCCCAGCATTTT. Residues: CAWSRGYNQPQHF.

The CDR3 sequence: CASSLVSGSWNEQFF. The CDR3 DNA sequence: TGCGCCAGCAGCTTGGTTAGCGGGAGTTGGAATGAGCAGTTCTTC. This chain links TRBV5-1 with TRBJ2-1; the match to TRBD2 covers 9 bases. With 0 bases clipped from V and 7 bases from J, the junction kept 5 bases outside the gene matches. Germline loops: CDR1 SGHRS, CDR2 YFSETQ. CDR3 length: 15 amino acids.

This clone was counted a single time. The chain combines TRBV11-2 with TRBJ2-7, with D perhaps matching TRBD2 (6 bases). The germline gives CDR1 SGHAT, CDR2 FQNNGV. This CDR3 has 17 amino acids. Trimming took off 0 bases at V and 3 bases at J, with 18 bases between the two ends. CDR3 nucleotides: TGTGCCAGCAGCTTAGATTTTCCAGCGGGTACCCTCTACGAGCAGTACTTC. Residues: CASSLDFPAGTLYEQYF. Drawing the rest from reference TRBV11-2 and TRBJ2-7, the complete variable domain is EAGVAQSPRYKIIEKRQSVAFWCNPISGHATLYWYQQILGQGPKLLIQFQNNGVVDDSQLPKDRFSAERLKGVDSTLKIQPAKLEDSAVYLCASSLDFPAGTLYEQYFGPGTRLTVT.

V and J are TRBV5-1 and TRBJ2-1, with TRBD2 matching 11 bases. Trimming took 5 bases from V and 1 from J; bases not matched to a gene: 5. This CDR3 has 16 amino acids. CDR1 and CDR2 from the germline V gene are SGHRS and YFSETQ. CDR3 DNA sequence: TGCGCCAGCAGGAGTGGGACTAGCGGTTCCTACAATGAGCAGTTCTTC. It codes for CASRSGTSGSYNEQFF.

The chain uses TRBV14 and TRBJ2-2, with D perhaps TRBD2 (6 bases). From germline, CDR1 is SGHDN and CDR2 FVKESK. With 1 base removed from V and 5 bases from J, the gap between germline ends came to 11 bases. The CDR3 has 15 residues. CDR3 region: CASSQVRGSTGELFF. The CDR3 DNA reads TGTGCCAGCAGCCAAGTACGGGGGAGTACCGGGGAGCTGTTTTTT.

This chain connects TRBV6-1 to TRBJ2-7; weak D call: TRBD2 (5 bases). The CDR3 consists of 15 residues. CDR1 is MNHNS and CDR2 is SASEGT in the germline V gene. The germline V and J ends were trimmed by 3 bases and 6 bases, with 18 bases remaining between them. Here the CDR3 DNA reads TGTGCCAGCAGTGACCCCGGGATGACGGGCTCCGAGCAGTACTTC. As protein: CASSDPGMTGSEQYF.

The chain recombines TRBV9 with TRBJ2-7; 11 positions match TRBD2. CDR3 size: 15 residues. V shed 4 bases and J 3 bases; nucleotides not matched to a gene: 6. Germline loops: CDR1 SGDLS, CDR2 YYNGEE. The CDR3 DNA sequence: TGTGCCAGCAGCCCCAGGGGGACTAGCGGCTACGAGCAGTACTTC. Protein: CASSPRGTSGYEQYF. Full variable domain (rest looked up from reference TRBV9 and TRBJ2-7): DSGVTQTPKHLITATGQRVTLRCSPRSGDLSVYWYQQSLDQGLQFLIQYYNGEERAKGNILERFSAQQFPDLHSELNLSSLELGDSALYFCASSPRGTSGYEQYFGPGTRLTVT.

The chain employs TRBV2 and TRBJ2-5; D gene unclear. V lost 6 bases and J 5 bases, leaving 7 bases between the germline ends. The length of the CDR3 is 11 residues. The germline V gene has CDR1 SNHLY and CDR2 FYNNEI. In nucleotides, the CDR3 is TGTGCCAGCAGCCCCGAGGAGACCCAGTACTTC. Translating it yields CASSPEETQYF.

The rearrangement joins TRBV7-2 to TRBJ2-7; 7 bases agree with TRBD1. Germline V gene sequence: CDR1 SGHTA, CDR2 FQGNSA. The V segment lost 3 bases and the J segment 2 bases; nucleotides outside the gene matches: 7. This CDR3 is built from 15 residues. CDR3 DNA sequence: TGTGCCAGCAGCTTGTTGACAGGGATCACCTACGAGCAGTACTTC. This encodes CASSLLTGITYEQYF.

This clone was counted a single time. J is TRBJ2-3 and V is TRBV7-9; 11 positions agree with TRBD2. This CDR3 comprises 16 residues. Germline assignment: CDR1 SEHNR and CDR2 FQNEAQ (reference sequence). V shed 4 bases, J shed 3 bases, and the junction held 6 bases outside the gene matches. The CDR3 protein is CASSSLAGVPTDTQYF. The CDR3, as DNA: TGTGCCAGCAGCTCACTAGCGGGAGTTCCGACAGATACGCAGTATTTT.

The V call is TRBV7-2, the J call TRBJ2-2; possibly TRBD1 for D (7 bases). Germline CDR1 and CDR2: SGHTA and FQGNSA. The CDR3 contains 15 residues. Deletions cut 5 bases from V and 3 bases from J, with 13 bases between. The CDR3: CASSRFRGDTGELFF. The CDR3, as DNA: TGTGCCAGCAGCAGATTCAGGGGGGACACCGGGGAGCTGTTTTTT. The whole variable domain, remainder taken from reference TRBV7-2 and TRBJ2-2, is GAGVSQSPSNKVTEKGKDVELRCDPISGHTALYWYRQSLGQGLEFLIYFQGNSAPDKSGLPSDRFSAERTGGSVSTLTIQRTQQEDSAVYLCASSRFRGDTGELFFGEGSRLTVL.

The chain is built from TRBV1 and TRBJ2-1; no check of the table's D call, TRBD2, against the DNA was made. TRBV1 is flagged as a pseudogene. The CDR3 sequence is 11 residues long. CDR3 residues: CTSSKSDEQFF. CDR3 in DNA: TGCACCAGCAGTAAGTCGGATGAGCAGTTCTTC.

The chain recombines TRBV28 with TRBJ2-7, with 9 positions matching TRBD1. V gave up 6 bases and J gave up 9 bases; unmatched junction bases: 15. Looked up from germline, CDR1 is MDHEN and CDR2 is SYDVKM. The CDR3 covers 15 residues. For the CDR3, the DNA is TGTGCCAGCAGCTTTATACAGGGGGCACCATCCGGGCAGTACTTC. This sequence encodes CASSFIQGAPSGQYF.

The chain combines TRBV5-1 with TRBJ2-1; 7 bases align to TRBD1. Germline values: CDR1 SGHRS, CDR2 YFSETQ. The CDR3 spans 14 residues. V lost 4 bases to trimming and J lost 2 bases; unmatched junction nucleotides: 3. The CDR3 coding sequence is TGCGCCAGCAGCGGTCAGGGGGCCTACAATGAGCAGTTCTTC. Translating it yields CASSGQGAYNEQFF.

The J gene is TRBJ1-2, the V gene TRBV28; TRBD1 aligns across 8 bases. The V gene end was trimmed by 2 bases and the J gene end by 0 bases; junction bases not matched to a gene: 2. The CDR3 has 15 amino acids. CDR1 and CDR2 (germline): MDHEN, SYDVKM. CDR3 loop: CASSLTGGTNYGYTF. DNA of the CDR3: TGTGCCAGCAGTTTAACAGGGGGGACTAACTATGGCTACACCTTC.

The V gene is TRBV9, the J gene TRBJ2-5; 8 bases are a match to TRBD2. Germline V gene sequence: CDR1 SGDLS, CDR2 YYNGEE. This CDR3 has 14 amino acids. V lost 4 bases to trimming and J lost 6 bases; unmatched junction nucleotides: 8. CDR3 protein: CASSSRTSPQTQYF. The CDR3 DNA reads TGTGCCAGCAGCTCTCGGACTAGCCCGCAGACCCAGTACTTC.

In this sample, this clone turned up a few times. The CDR3 sequence is CASSSMGRIGGNQPQHF. CDR3 DNA: TGTGCCAGCAGTTCGATGGGGCGAATCGGAGGCAATCAGCCCCAGCATTTT. The chain has TRBV28 and TRBJ1-5; TRBD1 is a possible D gene (5 bases). This CDR3 has 17 amino acids. Trimming shortened V by 4 bases and J by 2 bases, and 18 bases separated the two germline ends. Germline V gives CDR1 MDHEN, CDR2 SYDVKM. The entire variable domain, with the rest obtained from reference TRBV28 and TRBJ1-5, is as follows: DVKVTQSSRYLVKRTGEKVFLECVQDMDHENMFWYRQDPGLGLRLIYFSYDVKMKEKGDIPEGYSVSREKKERFSLILESASTNQTSMYLCASSSMGRIGGNQPQHFGDGTRLSIL.

The chain is built from TRBV19 and TRBJ2-5; TRBD2 matches 9 bases. Germline trimming cut 2 bases from V and 5 bases from J; bases unmatched to any gene: 6. The CDR3 is 15 amino acids. Germline assignment: CDR1 LNHDA and CDR2 SQIVND (reference sequence). CDR3 residues: CASSIFAGGLETQYF. CDR3 sequence (DNA): TGTGCCAGTAGTATATTCGCGGGAGGGCTGGAGACCCAGTACTTC.

The V gene is TRBV7-9, the J gene TRBJ2-3; D is ambiguous. CDR1 and CDR2 (germline): SEHNR, FQNEAQ (reference sequence). The CDR3 loop spans 12 amino acids. Between the trimmed V and J ends, which lost 6 bases and 3 bases, there was a span of 7 bases. CDR3 DNA sequence: TGTGCCAGCAGGGCTAGTACAGATACGCAGTATTTT. Translated: CASRASTDTQYF.

V and J are TRBV7-9 and TRBJ2-7; 7 bases agree with TRBD1. Germline V gene lookup returns CDR1 SEHNR and CDR2 FQNEAQ (reference sequence). Germline trimming cut 4 bases from V and 5 bases from J; bases unmatched to any gene: 2. The CDR3 is made up of 12 amino acids. The CDR3 nucleotides read TGTGCCAGCAGCTCGACAGGGCACGAGCAGTACTTC. Protein: CASSSTGHEQYF.

V is TRBV9 and J is TRBJ2-1, with TRBD2 matching 11 bases. The CDR3 is made up of 16 amino acids. V trimming: 0 bases; J trimming: 8 bases; junction bases outside the gene matches: 7. CDR1 and CDR2 from the germline V gene are SGDLS and YYNGEE. The chain's CDR3 is CASSVGLAGGMDEQFF. The CDR3 coding sequence is TGTGCCAGCAGCGTAGGGCTAGCGGGAGGAATGGATGAGCAGTTCTTC.

This chain uses TRBV5-4 with TRBJ2-1, with 10 bases matching TRBD1. This CDR3 is 14 amino acids long. CDR1 and CDR2 (germline): SGHNT, YYREEE (reference sequence). Unmatched junction bases numbered 10, after V lost 9 bases and J lost 7 bases. The CDR3: CAMTDRGFYNEQFF. The CDR3 nucleotides are TGTGCCATGACGGACAGGGGGTTTTATAATGAGCAGTTCTTC.

This clone showed up just once. This rearrangement joins TRBV28 to TRBJ1-1, with a tentative D call TRBD1 (5 bases). V was cut by 6 bases and J by 4 bases, with 9 bases left in between. The CDR3 has 12 amino acids. CDR1 and CDR2 from the germline V gene are MDHEN and SYDVKM. CDR3 sequence reads: CASSRVTTEAFF. The CDR3 DNA is TGTGCCAGCAGCAGGGTGACCACTGAAGCTTTCTTT.

The chain combines TRBV4-1 with TRBJ1-1; no clear D gene. This CDR3 comprises 17 residues. Germline V gene sequence: CDR1 MGHRA, CDR2 YSYEKL. V lost 1 base, J lost 5 bases, and 20 bases lay in between. The CDR3 loop is CASSQVGRDQGVTEAFF. The CDR3 DNA follows: TGCGCCAGCAGCCAAGTGGGGAGGGATCAAGGAGTGACTGAAGCTTTCTTT.

The rearrangement links TRBV27 to TRBJ2-1; D is perhaps TRBD2 (7 bases). Germline CDR1 is MNHEY and CDR2 is SMNVEV (reference sequence). V dropped 3 bases and J dropped 7 bases, with 22 bases sitting between them. This CDR3 is 17 amino acids long. CDR3 loop: CASSFSGGRDFMNEQFF. In DNA, the CDR3 is TGTGCCAGCAGTTTCTCGGGGGGCAGGGACTTTATGAATGAGCAGTTCTTC.

The gene calls are TRBV11-1 and TRBJ2-7, with a weak D call TRBD1 (7 bases). The CDR3 totals 15 residues. Trimming left V 6 bases short and J 3 bases short, with 18 bases between. CDR1 and CDR2 from the germline V gene are SGHAT and FQDESV (reference sequence). The CDR3 sequence: CASSTRAGGYYEQYF. The CDR3 DNA reads as TGTGCCAGCAGTACGAGGGCAGGGGGGTACTACGAGCAGTACTTC.

J is TRBJ2-3 and V is TRBV27; a possible D gene is TRBD2 (7 bases). CDR1 is MNHEY and CDR2 is SMNVEV in the germline V gene (reference sequence). V lost 4 bases, J lost 0 bases, and 14 bases lay in between. The CDR3 contains 16 residues. In nucleotides, the CDR3 is TGTGCCAGCAGTTCCCCGCGGGGGACAAGCACAGATACGCAGTATTTT. Protein product: CASSSPRGTSTDTQYF.